This section outlines one T cell receptor (beta chain) sequence together with its context. Its antigen is as yet unknown. At one end, the junction sequence differs from germline, possibly due to a read error. The CDR3 length is 13 residues. The V gene's germline CDR1 is SQVTM and CDR2 ANQGSEA. The data were taken from a study of T-cell memory formation after mild COVID-19. Whole-study context: Across donors, TCR clusters were largely donor specific.

TCRdb recomputed calls from the 5' RACE reads with MiXCR, one row per CDR3 protein. The repertoire includes 110,000 to 150,000 distinct CDR3 sequences, 25% of them detected once, and roughly 25% sits in the top ten. Points from the study as a whole: The CD4+ clones that contracted clustered mainly within CM and EM, and the CD8+ clones concentrated in EMRA. Several responding clones turned up in pre-infection memory, indicating that cross-reactive memory may have taken part.

This clonotype originated in an adult woman who had mild COVID-19 (a few samples of this study predate the infection). Cell type and time point are not known. This chain connects TRBV29-1 to TRBJ1-1, with a possible D match to TRBD1 (5 bases). The sample was PBMCs or a T cell subset sorted from them (not recorded which). CDR3 sequence (DNA): TGCAGCGTTCAATCGCCAGGGATCGGTGAATCTTTCTTT. Its protein product is CSVQSPGIGESFF.